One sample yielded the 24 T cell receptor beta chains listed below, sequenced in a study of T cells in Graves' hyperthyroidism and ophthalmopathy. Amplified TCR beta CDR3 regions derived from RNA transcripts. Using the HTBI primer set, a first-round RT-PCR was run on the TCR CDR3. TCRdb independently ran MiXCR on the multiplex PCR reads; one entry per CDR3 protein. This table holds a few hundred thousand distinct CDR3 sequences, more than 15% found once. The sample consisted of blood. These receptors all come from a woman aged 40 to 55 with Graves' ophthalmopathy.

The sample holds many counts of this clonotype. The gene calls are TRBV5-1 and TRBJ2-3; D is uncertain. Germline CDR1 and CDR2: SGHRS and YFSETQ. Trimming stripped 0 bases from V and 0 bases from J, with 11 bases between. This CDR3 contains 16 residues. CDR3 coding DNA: TGCGCCAGCAGCTTGGCCACCTACCCCAGCACAGATACGCAGTATTTT. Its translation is CASSLATYPSTDTQYF.

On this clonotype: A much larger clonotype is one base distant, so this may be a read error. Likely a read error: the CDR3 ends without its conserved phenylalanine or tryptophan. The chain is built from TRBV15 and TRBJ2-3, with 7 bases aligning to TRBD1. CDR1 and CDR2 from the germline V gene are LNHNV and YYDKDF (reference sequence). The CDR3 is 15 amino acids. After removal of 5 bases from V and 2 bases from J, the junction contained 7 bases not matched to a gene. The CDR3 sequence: CATSLGGQLTDTQYL. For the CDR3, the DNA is TGTGCCACCAGCCTTGGGGGACAGCTCACAGATACGCAGTATCTT.

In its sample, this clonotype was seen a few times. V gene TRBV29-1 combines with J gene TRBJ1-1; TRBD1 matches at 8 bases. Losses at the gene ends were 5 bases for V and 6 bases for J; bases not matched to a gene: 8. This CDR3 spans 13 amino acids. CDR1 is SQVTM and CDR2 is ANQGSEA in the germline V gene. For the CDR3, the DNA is TGCAGCGTTTTTACAGGGGGTTTAGCTGAAGCTTTCTTT. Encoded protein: CSVFTGGLAEAFF.

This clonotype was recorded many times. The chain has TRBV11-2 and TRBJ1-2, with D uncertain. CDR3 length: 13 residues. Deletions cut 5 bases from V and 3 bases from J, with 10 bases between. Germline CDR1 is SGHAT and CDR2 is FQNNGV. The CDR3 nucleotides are TGTGCCAGCAGCCGCGGCACAGACTATGGCTACACCTTC. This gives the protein CASSRGTDYGYTF.

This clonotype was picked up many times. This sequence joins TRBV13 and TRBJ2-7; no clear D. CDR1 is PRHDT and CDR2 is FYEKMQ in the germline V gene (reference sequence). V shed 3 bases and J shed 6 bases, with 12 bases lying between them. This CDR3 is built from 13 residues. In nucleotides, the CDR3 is TGTGCCAGCAGCTTCGGACCCACCAGCGAGCAGTACTTC. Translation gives CASSFGPTSEQYF. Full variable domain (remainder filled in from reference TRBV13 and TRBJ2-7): AAGVIQSPRHLIKEKRETATLKCYPIPRHDTVYWYQQGPGQDPQFLISFYEKMQSDKGSIPDRFSAQQFSDYHSELNMSSLELGDSALYFCASSFGPTSEQYFGPGTRLTVT.

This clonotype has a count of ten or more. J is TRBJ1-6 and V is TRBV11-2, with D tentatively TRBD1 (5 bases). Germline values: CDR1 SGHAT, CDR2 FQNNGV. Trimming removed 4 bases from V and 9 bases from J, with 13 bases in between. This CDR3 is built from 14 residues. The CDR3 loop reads CASSSAARVSPLHF. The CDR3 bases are TGTGCCAGCAGCTCAGCGGCCAGGGTTTCACCCCTCCACTTT.

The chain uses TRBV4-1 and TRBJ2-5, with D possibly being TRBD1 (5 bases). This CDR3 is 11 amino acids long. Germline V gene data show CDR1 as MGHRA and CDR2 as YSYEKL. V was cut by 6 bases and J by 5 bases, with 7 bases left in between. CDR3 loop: CASRKGETQYF. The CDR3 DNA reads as TGCGCCAGCAGGAAGGGGGAGACCCAGTACTTC.

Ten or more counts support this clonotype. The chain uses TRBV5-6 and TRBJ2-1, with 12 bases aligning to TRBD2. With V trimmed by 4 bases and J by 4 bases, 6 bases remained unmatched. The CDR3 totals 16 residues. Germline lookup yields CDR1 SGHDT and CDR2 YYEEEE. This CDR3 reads CASSHGLAGTYNEQFF. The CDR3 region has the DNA TGTGCCAGCAGCCACGGACTAGCGGGGACTTACAATGAGCAGTTCTTC.

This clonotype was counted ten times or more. The chain's CDR3 is CASSFRTGYNEQFF. DNA of the CDR3: TGTGCCAGCAGCTTTAGGACAGGCTACAATGAGCAGTTCTTC. V is TRBV13 and J is TRBJ2-1; 7 nucleotides align to TRBD1. This CDR3 region has 14 residues. V shed 3 bases, J shed 3 bases, and the junction held 2 bases outside the gene matches. Germline CDR1 is PRHDT and CDR2 is FYEKMQ (reference sequence).

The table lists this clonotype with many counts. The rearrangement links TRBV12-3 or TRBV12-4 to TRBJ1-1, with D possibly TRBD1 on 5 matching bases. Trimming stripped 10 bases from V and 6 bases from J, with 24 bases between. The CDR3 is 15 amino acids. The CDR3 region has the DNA TGTGCCACCTCGCCGGGGGTAAGAGGTAGGGCTGAAGCTTTCTTT. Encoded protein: CATSPGVRGRAEAFF.

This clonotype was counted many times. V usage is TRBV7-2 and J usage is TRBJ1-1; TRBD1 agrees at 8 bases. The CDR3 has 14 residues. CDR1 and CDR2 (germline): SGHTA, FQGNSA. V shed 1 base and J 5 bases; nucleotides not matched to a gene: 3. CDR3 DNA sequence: TGTGCCAGCAGCTTAGACAGGGGGAGGACTGAAGCTTTCTTT. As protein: CASSLDRGRTEAFF.

The CDR3 DNA reads as TGTGCCAGCAGTTTCTTAAATACGCAGTTCTTC. Residues: CASSFLNTQFF. This sequence joins TRBV12-3 or TRBV12-4 and TRBJ2-1; D unclear. The V end was cut by 3 bases, the J end by 12 bases, with 9 bases between. The CDR3 is made up of 11 amino acids.

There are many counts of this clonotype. The CDR3: CASSPVGGTSGGLYEQYF. DNA of the CDR3: TGTGCCAGCAGCCCCGTCGGTGGGACTAGCGGGGGGCTGTACGAGCAGTACTTC. The rearrangement joins TRBV28 to TRBJ2-7; 15 positions match TRBD2. The V gene end was trimmed by 6 bases and the J gene end by 4 bases; junction bases not matched to a gene: 13. The CDR3 extends over 18 amino acids. Germline CDR1 is MDHEN and CDR2 is SYDVKM.

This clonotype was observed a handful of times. DNA for the CDR3: TGTGCCACCAGCAGAGACCGGACTGTCTTAGAGTCACCCCTCCACTTT. It specifies CATSRDRTVLESPLHF. The chain has TRBV15 and TRBJ1-6; the D is unclear. Germline CDR1 and CDR2: LNHNV and YYDKDF (reference sequence). The CDR3 sequence is 16 residues long. Trimming took off 0 bases at V and 10 bases at J, with 16 bases between the two ends.

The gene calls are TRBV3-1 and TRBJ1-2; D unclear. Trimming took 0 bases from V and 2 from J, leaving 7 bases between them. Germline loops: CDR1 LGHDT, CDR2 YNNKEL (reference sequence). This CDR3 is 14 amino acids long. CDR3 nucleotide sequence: TGTGCCAGCAGCCAAGAGGAGGAGAACTATGGCTACACCTTC. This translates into CASSQEEENYGYTF. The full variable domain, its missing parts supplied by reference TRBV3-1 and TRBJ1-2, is DTAVSQTPKYLVTQMGNDKSIKCEQNLGHDTMYWYKQDSKKFLKIMFSYNNKELIINETVPNRFSPKSPDKAHLNLHINSLELGDSAVYFCASSQEEENYGYTFGSGTRLTVV.

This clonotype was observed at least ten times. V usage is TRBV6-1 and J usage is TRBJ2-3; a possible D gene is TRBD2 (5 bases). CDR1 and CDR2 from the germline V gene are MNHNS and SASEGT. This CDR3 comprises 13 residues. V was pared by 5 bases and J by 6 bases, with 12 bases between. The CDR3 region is CASSFRTGDTQYF. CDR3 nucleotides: TGTGCCAGCAGTTTTAGGACGGGGGATACGCAGTATTTT.

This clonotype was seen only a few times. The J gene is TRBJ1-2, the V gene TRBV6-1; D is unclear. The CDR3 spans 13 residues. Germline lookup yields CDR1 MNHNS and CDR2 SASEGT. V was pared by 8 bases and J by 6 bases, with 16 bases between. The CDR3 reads CASGPLAGDGYTF. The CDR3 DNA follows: TGTGCCAGCGGCCCCCTGGCAGGCGATGGCTACACCTTC.

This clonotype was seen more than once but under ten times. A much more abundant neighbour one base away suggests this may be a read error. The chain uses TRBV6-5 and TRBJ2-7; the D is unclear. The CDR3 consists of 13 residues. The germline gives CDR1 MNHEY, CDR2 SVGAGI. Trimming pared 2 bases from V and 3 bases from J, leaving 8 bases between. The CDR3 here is CASSYERNYEQYF. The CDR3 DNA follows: TGTGCCAGCAGTTACGAAAGAAACTACGAGCAGTACTTC.

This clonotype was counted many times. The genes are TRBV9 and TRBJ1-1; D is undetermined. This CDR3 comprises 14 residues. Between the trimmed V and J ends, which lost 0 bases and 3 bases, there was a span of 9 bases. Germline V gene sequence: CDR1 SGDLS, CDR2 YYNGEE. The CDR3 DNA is TGTGCCAGCAGCGTAGGTCTTCTGGACACTGAAGCTTTCTTT. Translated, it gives CASSVGLLDTEAFF.

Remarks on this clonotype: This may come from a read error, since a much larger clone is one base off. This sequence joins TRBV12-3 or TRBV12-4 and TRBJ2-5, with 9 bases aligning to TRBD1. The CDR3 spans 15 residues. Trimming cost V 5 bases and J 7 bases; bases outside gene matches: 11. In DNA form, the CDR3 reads TGTGCCAGCAGTGCAACTACAGGGGGCTGGGGGACCCAGTACTTC. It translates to CASSATTGGWGTQYF.

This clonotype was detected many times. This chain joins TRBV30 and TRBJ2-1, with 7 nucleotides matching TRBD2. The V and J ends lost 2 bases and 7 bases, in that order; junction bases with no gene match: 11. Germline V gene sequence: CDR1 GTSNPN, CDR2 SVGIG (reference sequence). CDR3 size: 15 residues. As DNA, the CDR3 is TGTGCCTGGAGTTTAGATGTCGGCGGGAGAAATGAGCAGTTCTTC. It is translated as CAWSLDVGGRNEQFF.

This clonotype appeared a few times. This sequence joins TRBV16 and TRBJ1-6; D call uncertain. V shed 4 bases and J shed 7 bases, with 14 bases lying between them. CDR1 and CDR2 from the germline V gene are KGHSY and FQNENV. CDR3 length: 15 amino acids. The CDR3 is CASSLLRTLNSPLHF. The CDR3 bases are TGTGCCAGCAGCCTCCTTCGGACCCTGAATTCACCCCTCCACTTT.

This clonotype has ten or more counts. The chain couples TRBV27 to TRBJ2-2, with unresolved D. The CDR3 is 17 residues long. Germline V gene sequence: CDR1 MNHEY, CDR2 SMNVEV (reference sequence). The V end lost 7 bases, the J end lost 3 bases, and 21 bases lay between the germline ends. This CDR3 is CASTRKVELLDTGELFF. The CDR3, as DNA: TGTGCCAGCACTCGAAAGGTGGAACTTCTCGACACCGGGGAGCTGTTTTTT.

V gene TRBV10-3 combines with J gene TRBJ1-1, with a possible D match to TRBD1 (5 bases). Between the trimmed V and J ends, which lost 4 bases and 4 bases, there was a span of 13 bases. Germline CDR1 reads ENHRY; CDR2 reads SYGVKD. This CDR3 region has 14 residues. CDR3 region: CAISVGGKGTEAFF. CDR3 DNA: TGTGCCATCAGTGTGGGGGGGAAAGGCACTGAAGCTTTCTTT.